This is a list of T cell receptor beta chains from one sample in a study of cytomegalovirus exposure and HLA in healthy donors. The data were produced by immunoSEQ multiplex PCR, yet TCRdb's version contains in-frame clones alone and is incomplete. The table has roughly 130,000 clones, under 70% seen once. The specimen was PBMCs. These receptors were obtained from a woman aged 55-70 years in good health and CMV-seronegative. The CDR3 runs from the conserved cysteine through the conserved F or W. D genes are given only for firm matches. Not all rows give a size; the values are once, few, many and, for expanded clones, a class.

TRBV27	-	-	TRBJ2-2	TGTGCCAGCAAGGGTTCAGGGGCAACGAACACCGGGGAGCTGTTTTTT	CASKGSGATNTGELFF
TRBV13	-	TRBD2	TRBJ2-3	TGTGCCAGCCCGTGGCGGGGGGGGGACACAGATACGCAGTATTTT	CASPWRGGDTDTQYF
TRBV27	-	-	TRBJ2-7	TGTGCCAGCAGTGTTCGGGTACCCTACGAGCAGTACTTC	CASSVRVPYEQYF
TRBV4-3	-	-	TRBJ1-2	TGCGCCAGCAGCCAAGAGGGCTCCGACTATGGCTACACCTTC	CASSQEGSDYGYTF
TRBV21-1	-	-	TRBJ2-1	TGTGCCAGCAGCAAAGACTGCGGACTAGCGGGAAAGACAAAAGCCCTACAGTTCTTC	CASSKDCGLAGKTKALQFF
TRBV5-5	once	-	TRBJ2-5	TGTGCCAGCAGCTTGTTCGACAGCACTCAAGAGACCCAGTACTTC	CASSLFDSTQETQYF
TRBV5-1	few	-	TRBJ2-5	TGCGCCAGCAGCTTGTTGGAGGGGCAAGAGACCCAGTACTTC	CASSLLEGQETQYF
TRBV2	-	-	TRBJ2-7	TGTGCCAGCAGTGTCCGGGTCAACCTCTACGAGCAGTACTTC	CASSVRVNLYEQYF
TRBV4-3	-	-	TRBJ2-3	TGCGCCAGCAGCCAAGAAGCAACTCCAGATACGCAGTATTTT	CASSQEATPDTQYF
TRBV5-1	few	-	TRBJ2-3	TGCGCCAGCAGCTCAACCGGGACATTCTTCACAGATACGCAGTATTTT	CASSSTGTFFTDTQYF
TRBV29-1	-	TRBD2	TRBJ2-7	TGCAGCGTTGTTGGACTAGCGGGAAACACCTACGAGCAGTACTTC	CSVVGLAGNTYEQYF
TRBV7-9	-	TRBD1	TRBJ1-2	TGTGCCAGCAGCCGCGGACAGGGATCGGGTGGCTACACCTTC	CASSRGQGSGGYTF
TRBV9	-	TRBD2	TRBJ2-1	TGTGCCAGCAGCGTAATGGGACTAGCGGCCCTACTACCCTACAATGAGCAGTTCTTC	CASSVMGLAALLPYNEQFF
TRBV7-9	-	TRBD1	TRBJ1-2	TGTGCCAGCAGCTTAGACTGGGACAGGGGGCTTGGCTACACCTTC	CASSLDWDRGLGYTF
TRBV10-3	-	TRBD2	TRBJ2-1	TGTGCCATCAGTGAGTCACCTAGCGGAAAAGACAATGAGCAGTTCTTC	CAISESPSGKDNEQFF
TRBV19	few	-	TRBJ1-3	TGTGCCAGTAGTACAGGGTCTGGAAACACCATATATTTT	CASSTGSGNTIYF
TRBV5-4	few	-	TRBJ1-1	TGTGCCAGCAGCTTGGAAGGGGGGGCTGAAGCTTTCTTT	CASSLEGGAEAFF